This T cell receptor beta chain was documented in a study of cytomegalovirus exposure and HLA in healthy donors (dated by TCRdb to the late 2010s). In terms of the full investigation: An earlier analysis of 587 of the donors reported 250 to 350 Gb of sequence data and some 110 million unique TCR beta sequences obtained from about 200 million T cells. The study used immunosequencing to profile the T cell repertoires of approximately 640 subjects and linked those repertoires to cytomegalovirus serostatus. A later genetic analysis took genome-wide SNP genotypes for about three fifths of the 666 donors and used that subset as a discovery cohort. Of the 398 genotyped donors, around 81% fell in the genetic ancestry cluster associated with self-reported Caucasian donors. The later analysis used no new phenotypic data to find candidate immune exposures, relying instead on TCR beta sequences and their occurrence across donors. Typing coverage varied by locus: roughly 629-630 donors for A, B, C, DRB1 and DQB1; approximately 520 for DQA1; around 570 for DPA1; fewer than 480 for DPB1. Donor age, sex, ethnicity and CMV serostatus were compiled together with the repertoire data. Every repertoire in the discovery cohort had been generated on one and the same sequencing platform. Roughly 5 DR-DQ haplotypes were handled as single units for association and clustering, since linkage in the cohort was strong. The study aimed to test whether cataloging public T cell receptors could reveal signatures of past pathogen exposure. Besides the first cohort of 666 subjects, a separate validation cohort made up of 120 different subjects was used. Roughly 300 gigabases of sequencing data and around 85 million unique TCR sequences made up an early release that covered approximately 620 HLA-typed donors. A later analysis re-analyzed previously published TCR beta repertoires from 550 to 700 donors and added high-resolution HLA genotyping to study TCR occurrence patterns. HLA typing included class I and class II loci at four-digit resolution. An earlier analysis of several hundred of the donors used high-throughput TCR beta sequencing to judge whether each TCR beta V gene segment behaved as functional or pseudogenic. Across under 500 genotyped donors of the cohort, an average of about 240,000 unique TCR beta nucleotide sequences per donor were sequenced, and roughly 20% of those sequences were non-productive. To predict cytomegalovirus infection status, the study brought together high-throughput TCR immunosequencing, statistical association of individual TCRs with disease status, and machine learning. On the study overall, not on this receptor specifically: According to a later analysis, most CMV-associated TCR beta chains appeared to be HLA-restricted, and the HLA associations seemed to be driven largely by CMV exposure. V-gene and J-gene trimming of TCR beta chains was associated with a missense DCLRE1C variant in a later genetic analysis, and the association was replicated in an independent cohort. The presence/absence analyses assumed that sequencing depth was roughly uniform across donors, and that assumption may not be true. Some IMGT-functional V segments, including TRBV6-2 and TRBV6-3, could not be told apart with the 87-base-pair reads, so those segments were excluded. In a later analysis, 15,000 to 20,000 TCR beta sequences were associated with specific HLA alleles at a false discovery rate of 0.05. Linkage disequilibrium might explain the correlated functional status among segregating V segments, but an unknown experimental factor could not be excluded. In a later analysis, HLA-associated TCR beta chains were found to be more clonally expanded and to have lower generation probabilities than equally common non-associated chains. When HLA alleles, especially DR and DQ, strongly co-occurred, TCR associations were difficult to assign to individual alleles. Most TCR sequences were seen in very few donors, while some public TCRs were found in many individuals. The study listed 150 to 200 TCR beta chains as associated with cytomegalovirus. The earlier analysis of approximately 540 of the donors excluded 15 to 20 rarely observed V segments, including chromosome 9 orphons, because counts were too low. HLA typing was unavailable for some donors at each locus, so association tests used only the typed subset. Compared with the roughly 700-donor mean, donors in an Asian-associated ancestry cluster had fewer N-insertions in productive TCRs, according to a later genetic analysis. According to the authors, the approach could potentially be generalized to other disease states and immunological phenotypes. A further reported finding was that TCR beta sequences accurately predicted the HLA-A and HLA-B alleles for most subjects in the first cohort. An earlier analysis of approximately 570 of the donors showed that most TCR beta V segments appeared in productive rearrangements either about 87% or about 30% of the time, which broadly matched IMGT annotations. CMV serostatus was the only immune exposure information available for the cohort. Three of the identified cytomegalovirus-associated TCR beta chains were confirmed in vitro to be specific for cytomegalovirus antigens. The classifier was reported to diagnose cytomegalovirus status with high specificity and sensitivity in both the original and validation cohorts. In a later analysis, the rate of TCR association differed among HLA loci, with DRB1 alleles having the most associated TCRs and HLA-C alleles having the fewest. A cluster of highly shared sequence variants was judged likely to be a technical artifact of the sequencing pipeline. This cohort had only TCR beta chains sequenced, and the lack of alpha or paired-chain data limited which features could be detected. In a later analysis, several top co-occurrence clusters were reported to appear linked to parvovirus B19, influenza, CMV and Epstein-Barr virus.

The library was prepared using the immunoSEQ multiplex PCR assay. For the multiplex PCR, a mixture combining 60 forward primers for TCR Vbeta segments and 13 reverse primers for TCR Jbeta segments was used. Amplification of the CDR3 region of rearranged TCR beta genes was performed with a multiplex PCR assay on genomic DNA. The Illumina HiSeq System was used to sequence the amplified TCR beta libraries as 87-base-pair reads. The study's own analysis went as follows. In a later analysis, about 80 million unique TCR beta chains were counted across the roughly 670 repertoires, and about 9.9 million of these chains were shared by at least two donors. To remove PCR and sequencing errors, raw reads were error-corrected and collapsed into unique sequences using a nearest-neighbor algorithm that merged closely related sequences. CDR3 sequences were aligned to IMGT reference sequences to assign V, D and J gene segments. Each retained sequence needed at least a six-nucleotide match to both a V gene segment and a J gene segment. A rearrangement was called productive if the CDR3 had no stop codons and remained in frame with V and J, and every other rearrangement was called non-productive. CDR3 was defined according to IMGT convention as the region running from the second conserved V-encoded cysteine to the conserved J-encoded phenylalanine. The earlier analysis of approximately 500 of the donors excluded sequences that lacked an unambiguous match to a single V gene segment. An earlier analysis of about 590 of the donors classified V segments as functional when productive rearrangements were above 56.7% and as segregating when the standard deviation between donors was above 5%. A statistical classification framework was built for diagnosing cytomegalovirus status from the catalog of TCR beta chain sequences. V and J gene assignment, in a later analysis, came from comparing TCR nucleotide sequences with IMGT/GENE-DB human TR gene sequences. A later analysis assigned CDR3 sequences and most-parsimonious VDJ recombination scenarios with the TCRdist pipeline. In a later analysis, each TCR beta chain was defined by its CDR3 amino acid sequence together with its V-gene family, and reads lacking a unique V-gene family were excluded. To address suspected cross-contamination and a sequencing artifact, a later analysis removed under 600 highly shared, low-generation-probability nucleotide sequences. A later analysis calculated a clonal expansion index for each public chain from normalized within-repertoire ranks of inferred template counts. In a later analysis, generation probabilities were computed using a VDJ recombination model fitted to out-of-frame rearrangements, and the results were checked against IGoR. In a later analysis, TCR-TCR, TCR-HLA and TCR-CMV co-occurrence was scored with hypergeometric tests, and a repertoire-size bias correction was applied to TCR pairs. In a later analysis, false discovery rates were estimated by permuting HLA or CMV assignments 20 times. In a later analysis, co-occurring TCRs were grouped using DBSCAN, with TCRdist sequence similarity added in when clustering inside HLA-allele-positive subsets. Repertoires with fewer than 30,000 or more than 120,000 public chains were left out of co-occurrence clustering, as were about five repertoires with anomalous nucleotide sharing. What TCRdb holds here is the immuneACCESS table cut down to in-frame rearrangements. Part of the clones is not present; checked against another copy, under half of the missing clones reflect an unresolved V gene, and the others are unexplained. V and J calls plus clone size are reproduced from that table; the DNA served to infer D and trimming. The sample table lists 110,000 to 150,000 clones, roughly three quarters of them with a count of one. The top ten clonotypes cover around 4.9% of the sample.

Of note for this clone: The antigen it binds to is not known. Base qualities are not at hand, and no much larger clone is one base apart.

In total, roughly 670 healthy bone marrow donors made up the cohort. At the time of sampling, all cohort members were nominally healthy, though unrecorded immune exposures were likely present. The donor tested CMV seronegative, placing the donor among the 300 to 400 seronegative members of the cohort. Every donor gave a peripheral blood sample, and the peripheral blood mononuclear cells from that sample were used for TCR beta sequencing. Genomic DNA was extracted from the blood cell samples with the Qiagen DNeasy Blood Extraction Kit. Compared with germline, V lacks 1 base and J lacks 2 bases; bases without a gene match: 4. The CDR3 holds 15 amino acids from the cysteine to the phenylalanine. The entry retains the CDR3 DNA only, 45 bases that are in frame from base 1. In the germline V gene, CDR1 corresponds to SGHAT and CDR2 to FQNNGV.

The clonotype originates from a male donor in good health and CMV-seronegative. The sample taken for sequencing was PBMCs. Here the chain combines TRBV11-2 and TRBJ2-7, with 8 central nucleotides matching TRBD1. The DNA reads TGTGCCAGCAGCTTAGGGACAGGGTCGACCTACGAGCAGTACTTC. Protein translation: CASSLGTGSTYEQYF.